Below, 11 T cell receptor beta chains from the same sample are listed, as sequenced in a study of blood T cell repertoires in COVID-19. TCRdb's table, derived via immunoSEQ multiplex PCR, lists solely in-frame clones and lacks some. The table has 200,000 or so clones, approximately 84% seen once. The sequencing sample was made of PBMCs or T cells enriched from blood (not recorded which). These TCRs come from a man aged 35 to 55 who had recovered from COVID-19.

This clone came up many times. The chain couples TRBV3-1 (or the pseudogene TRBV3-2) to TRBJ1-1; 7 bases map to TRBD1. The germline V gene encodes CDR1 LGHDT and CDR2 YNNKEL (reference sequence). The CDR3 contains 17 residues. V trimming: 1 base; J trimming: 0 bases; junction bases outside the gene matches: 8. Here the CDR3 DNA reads TGTGCCAGCAGCCAAGGAAAGAACAGGGGCCTGAACACTGAAGCTTTCTTT. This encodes CASSQGKNRGLNTEAFF.

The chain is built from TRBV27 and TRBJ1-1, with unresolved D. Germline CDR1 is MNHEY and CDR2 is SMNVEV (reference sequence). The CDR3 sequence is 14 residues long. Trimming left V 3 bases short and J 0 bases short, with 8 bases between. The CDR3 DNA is TGTGCCAGCAGTTTTGGGCATATGAACACTGAAGCTTTCTTT. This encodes CASSFGHMNTEAFF.

CDR3 nucleotides: TGTGCCAGCAGTTACTCGATCATAGGGACACCCTTTGGCACCATATATTTT. It yields the protein CASSYSIIGTPFGTIYF. V and J are TRBV6-7 and TRBJ1-3; D perhaps matches TRBD1 (6 bases). TRBV6-7 is sorted into the ORF group, with uncertain function. The CDR3 length is 17 residues. V gave up 0 bases and J gave up 9 bases, with 21 bases separating them.

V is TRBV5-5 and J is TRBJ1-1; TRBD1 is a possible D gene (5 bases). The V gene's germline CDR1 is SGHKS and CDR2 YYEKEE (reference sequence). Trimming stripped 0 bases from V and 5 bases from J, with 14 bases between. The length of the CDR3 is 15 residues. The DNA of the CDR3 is TGTGCCAGCAGCTTGGCCAGGGTTCAGTGGACTGAAGCTTTCTTT. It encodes CASSLARVQWTEAFF.

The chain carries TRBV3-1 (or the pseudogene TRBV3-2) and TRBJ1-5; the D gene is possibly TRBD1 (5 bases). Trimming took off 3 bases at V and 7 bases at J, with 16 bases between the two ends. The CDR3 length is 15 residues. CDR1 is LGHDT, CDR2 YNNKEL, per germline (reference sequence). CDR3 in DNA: TGTGCCAGCAGCCACGCGGAAGGGGATTCGCAGCCCCAGCATTTT. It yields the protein CASSHAEGDSQPQHF.

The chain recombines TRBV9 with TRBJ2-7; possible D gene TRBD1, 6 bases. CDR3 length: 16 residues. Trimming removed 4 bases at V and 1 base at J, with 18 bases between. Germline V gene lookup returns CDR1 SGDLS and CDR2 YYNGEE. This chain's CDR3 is CASSPGTLSKSYEQYF. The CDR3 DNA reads TGTGCCAGCAGCCCAGGGACACTTTCAAAGTCCTACGAGCAGTACTTC.

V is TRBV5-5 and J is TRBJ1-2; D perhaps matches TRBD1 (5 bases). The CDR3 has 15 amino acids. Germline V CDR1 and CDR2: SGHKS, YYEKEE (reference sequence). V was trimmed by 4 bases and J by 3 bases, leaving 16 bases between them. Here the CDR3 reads CASSPRGGIDYGYTF. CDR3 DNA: TGTGCCAGCAGCCCTAGGGGCGGCATAGACTATGGCTACACCTTC.

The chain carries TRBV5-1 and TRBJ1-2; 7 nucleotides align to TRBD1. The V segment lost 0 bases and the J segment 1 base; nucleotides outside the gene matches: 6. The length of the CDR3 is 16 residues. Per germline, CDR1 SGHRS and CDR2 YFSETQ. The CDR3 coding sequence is TGCGCCAGCAGCTTGGACGGAGGGGGCCTTAACTATGGCTACACCTTC. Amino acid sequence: CASSLDGGGLNYGYTF.

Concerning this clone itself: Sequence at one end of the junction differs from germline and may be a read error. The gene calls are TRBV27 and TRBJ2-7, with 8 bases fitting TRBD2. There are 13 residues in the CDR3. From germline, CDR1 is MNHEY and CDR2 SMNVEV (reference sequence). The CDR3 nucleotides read TGTGCCAGCAGTCCCACGGGGGGGACCGTCATGGACTTC. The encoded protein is CASSPTGGTVMDF.

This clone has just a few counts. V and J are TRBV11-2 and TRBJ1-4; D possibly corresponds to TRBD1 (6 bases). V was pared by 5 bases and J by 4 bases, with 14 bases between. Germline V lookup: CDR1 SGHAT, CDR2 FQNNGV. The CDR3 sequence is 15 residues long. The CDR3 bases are TGTGCCAGCAGCGGGCCAGGGGTTATTAATGAAAAACTGTTTTTT. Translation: CASSGPGVINEKLFF. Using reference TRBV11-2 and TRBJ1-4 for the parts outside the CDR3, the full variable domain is EAGVAQSPRYKIIEKRQSVAFWCNPISGHATLYWYQQILGQGPKLLIQFQNNGVVDDSQLPKDRFSAERLKGVDSTLKIQPAKLEDSAVYLCASSGPGVINEKLFFGSGTQLSVL.

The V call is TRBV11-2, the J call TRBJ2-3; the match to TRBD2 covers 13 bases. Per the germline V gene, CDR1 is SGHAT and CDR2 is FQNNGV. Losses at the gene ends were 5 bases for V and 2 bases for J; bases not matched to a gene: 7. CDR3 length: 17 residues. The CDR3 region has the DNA TGTGCCAGCAGCCCCCGACTAGCGGGGGGACCCACAGATACGCAGTATTTT. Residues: CASSPRLAGGPTDTQYF.